This note documents a single T cell receptor beta chain sequence. This sample stems from a study of beta chain features in type 1 diabetes. Expressed TCRB transcripts were sequenced, since all the RNA that had been isolated was reverse transcribed. Sequencing used immunoSEQ multiplex PCR; TCRdb keeps in-frame clones, though not all of them. The table shows hundreds of thousands of clones, with about 32% occurring only once. Germline assignment: CDR1 SEHNR and CDR2 FQNEAQ (reference sequence). The CDR3 totals 16 residues. V gave up 0 bases and J gave up 3 bases, with 11 bases separating them. J is TRBJ2-2 and V is TRBV7-9; D is unresolved. The TCR comes from a man aged 18 to 29 in good health. Sequencing input: naive CD4+ T cells from blood. The CDR3 nucleotides are TGTGCCAGCAGCTTAGCTGGATACAGACACACCGGGGAGCTGTTTTTT. It codes for CASSLAGYRHTGELFF.